The next 29 T cell receptor beta chains were all read from a single sample in a study of post-analysis software for immune sequencing data. General study points: Patients used four to six TRBV segments, including TRBV5-6, TRBV5-1 and TRBV20-1, more often than controls.

These TCRs are of unknown antigen specificity. Tagging with unique molecular identifiers was a feature of the TCR beta cDNA libraries. TCRdb called the PCR reads again in MiXCR, with one record for every CDR3 protein. The top ten hold roughly 4.4% of the sample, which has 650,000 to 850,000 distinct CDR3 sequences, under 70% seen once. Sequenced sample: blood. All receptors come from a girl aged 5 to 17 with multiple sclerosis.

This clonotype was found a few times. The chain couples TRBV20-1 to TRBJ2-3; 9 bases map to TRBD2. The junction had 3 bases not matched to a gene; V was cut back by 5 bases and J by 3 bases. The CDR3 covers 13 residues. Germline V CDR1 and CDR2: DFQATT, SNEGSKA (reference sequence). The CDR3 reads CSAGTSLTDTQYF. As DNA, the CDR3 is TGCAGTGCTGGGACTAGCCTGACAGATACGCAGTATTTT.

This clonotype is a singleton in its sample. The rearrangement links TRBV9 to TRBJ2-3; 11 bases agree with TRBD2. J was trimmed by 6 bases and V by 1 base; bases with no gene match: 4. Germline V gene sequence: CDR1 SGDLS, CDR2 YYNGEE. This CDR3 contains 15 residues. The CDR3 DNA reads as TGTGCCAGCAGCGTAACTAGCGGGAGTTCGGATACGCAGTATTTT. Protein product: CASSVTSGSSDTQYF.

The chain couples TRBV5-5 to TRBJ2-1; TRBD2 might be the D (5 bases). Germline lookup yields CDR1 SGHKS and CDR2 YYEKEE (reference sequence). The CDR3 extends over 15 amino acids. The V end was cut by 0 bases, the J end by 8 bases, with 15 bases between. The CDR3 bases are TGTGCCAGCAGCTTGGTGGGAGCGAAATGGGATGAGCAGTTCTTC. It yields the protein CASSLVGAKWDEQFF.

The J gene is TRBJ1-5, the V gene TRBV7-9, with D possibly matching TRBD1 (6 bases). The germline V gene has CDR1 SEHNR and CDR2 FQNEAQ (reference sequence). The CDR3 has 16 amino acids. V was pared by 4 bases and J by 6 bases, with 19 bases between. CDR3 region: CASSSTRVLRGQPQHF. The CDR3 bases are TGTGCCAGCAGCTCTACTCGGGTCCTCAGGGGTCAGCCCCAGCATTTT.

This clonotype was counted between two and nine times. The V and J genes are TRBV4-1 and TRBJ2-7; D is uncertain. The V end lost 3 bases, the J end lost 2 bases, and 11 bases lay between the germline ends. CDR3 length equals 14 residues. Germline CDR1 is MGHRA and CDR2 is YSYEKL. The CDR3: CASSHLGGTYEQYF. The CDR3 DNA is TGCGCCAGCAGCCACCTCGGTGGGACCTACGAGCAGTACTTC.

CDR3 loop: CASSSDLAGWETQYF. DNA of the CDR3: TGTGCCAGCAGCTCGGACTTAGCTGGATGGGAGACCCAGTACTTC. V gene TRBV7-9 combines with J gene TRBJ2-5, with D possibly TRBD2 on 5 matching bases. Trimming removed 4 bases at V and 5 bases at J, with 17 bases between. The CDR3 has 15 amino acids. The germline V gene encodes CDR1 SEHNR and CDR2 FQNEAQ (reference sequence).

This clonotype occurred once. V is TRBV29-1 and J is TRBJ2-1, with 9 bases matching TRBD1. Trimming removed 6 bases from V and 4 bases from J; junction bases left unmatched: 10. CDR1 and CDR2 from the germline V gene are SQVTM and ANQGSEA. The CDR3 length is 15 residues. The CDR3 coding sequence is TGCAGCGTAGACCACCGGGACAGGGCTTACAATGAGCAGTTCTTC. The encoded protein is CSVDHRDRAYNEQFF.

The chain uses TRBV29-1 and TRBJ2-5; weak D call: TRBD1 (6 bases). The DNA end lines up better with TRBJ2-7; the J call may be wrong. This CDR3 is built from 13 residues. Germline CDR1 reads SQVTM; CDR2 reads ANQGSEA. The CDR3 DNA follows: TGCAGCGCCGCAGGGGTTATCAGCTACGAGCAGTACTTC. It is translated as CSAAGVISYEQYF.

The gene calls are TRBV6-1 and TRBJ1-5; D is uncertain. The CDR3 consists of 13 residues. Trimming pared 6 bases from V and 5 bases from J, leaving 11 bases between. The germline V gene has CDR1 MNHNS and CDR2 SASEGT. CDR3 protein: CASRLNVDQPQHF. CDR3 DNA sequence: TGTGCCAGCAGACTAAATGTGGATCAGCCCCAGCATTTT.

This chain connects TRBV29-1 to TRBJ2-3; D is uncertain. Trimming removed 4 bases from V and 3 bases from J, with 5 bases in between. Germline lookup yields CDR1 SQVTM and CDR2 ANQGSEA. The CDR3 consists of 11 residues. As DNA, the CDR3 is TGCAGCGTTGCGTGGACAGATACGCAGTATTTT. It specifies CSVAWTDTQYF.

A word on this clonotype: One end of the junction fails to match germline, which may point to a read error. The chain combines TRBV7-9 with TRBJ2-1, with 10 bases that match TRBD1. The germline V gene encodes CDR1 SEHNR and CDR2 FQNEAQ (reference sequence). The CDR3 length is 15 residues. The CDR3 DNA sequence: TGTGCCAGCAGCTGGGACAGGGGAACCTACAATGAACAGTTCTTC. As protein: CASSWDRGTYNEQFF.

V and J are TRBV7-3 and TRBJ2-1; 9 bases agree with TRBD2. The CDR3 runs to 16 residues. V was clipped by 0 bases and J by 4 bases; unmatched bases: 4. The germline V gene encodes CDR1 SGHTA and CDR2 FQGTGA. The CDR3 spells CASSLTAGGPYNEQFF. For the CDR3, the DNA is TGTGCCAGCAGCTTAACGGCGGGAGGGCCTTACAATGAGCAGTTCTTC.

In its sample, this clonotype was seen a few times. The V gene is TRBV29-1, the J gene TRBJ2-1; a weak D match, TRBD1 (6 bases). V was shortened by 1 base and J by 4 bases, with 17 bases between the two germline ends. Germline CDR1 reads SQVTM; CDR2 reads ANQGSEA. There are 16 residues in the CDR3. In DNA form, the CDR3 reads TGCAGCGTTGAAGGCGGACTGACAGGACGATACAATGAGCAGTTCTTC. Its protein product is CSVEGGLTGRYNEQFF.

The chain carries TRBV29-1 and TRBJ1-4; D gene unclear. This CDR3 region has 17 residues. Germline loops: CDR1 SQVTM, CDR2 ANQGSEA. Trimming pared 0 bases from V and 7 bases from J, leaving 21 bases between. The CDR3 here is CSVEDLLQRPPFEKLFF. CDR3 in DNA: TGCAGCGTTGAAGATCTTCTTCAGCGCCCGCCTTTTGAAAAACTGTTTTTT. Full variable domain (remainder filled in from reference TRBV29-1 and TRBJ1-4): SAVISQKPSRDICQRGTSLTIQCQVDSQVTMMFWYRQQPGQSLTLIATANQGSEATYESGFVIDKFPISRPNLTFSTLTVSNMSPEDSSIYLCSVEDLLQRPPFEKLFFGSGTQLSVL.

The V and J genes are TRBV6-5 and TRBJ2-1; TRBD1 matches at 8 bases. CDR1 MNHEY and CDR2 SVGAGI come from the germline V gene. The CDR3 is made up of 16 amino acids. Unmatched junction bases numbered 10, after V lost 7 bases and J lost 2 bases. This chain's CDR3 is CASTSAGTGAYNEQFF. The CDR3 nucleotides are TGTGCCAGCACTTCTGCCGGGACAGGTGCCTACAATGAGCAGTTCTTC.

The V and J genes are TRBV11-2 and TRBJ2-3, with a possible D match to TRBD2 (5 bases). Trimming took 8 bases from V and 2 from J, leaving 17 bases between them. The CDR3 totals 15 residues. The germline gives CDR1 SGHAT, CDR2 FQNNGV. This chain's CDR3 is CASGQWTLNTDTQYF. For the CDR3, the DNA is TGTGCCAGCGGCCAATGGACTCTCAACACAGATACGCAGTATTTT.

V usage is TRBV20-1 and J usage is TRBJ2-4; 7 bases agree with TRBD1. The DNA end is more similar to TRBJ2-5, so the J call may be wrong. Germline V CDR1 and CDR2: DFQATT, SNEGSKA (reference sequence). The CDR3 contains 14 residues. Here the CDR3 reads CSVNPGQSQETQYF. The CDR3 DNA follows: TGCAGTGTTAATCCGGGACAGAGCCAAGAGACCCAGTACTTC.

The chain employs TRBV5-5 and TRBJ2-3; perhaps TRBD1 as D (5 bases). The CDR3 spans 17 residues. The V gene's germline CDR1 is SGHKS and CDR2 YYEKEE (reference sequence). V dropped 1 base and J dropped 2 bases, with 17 bases sitting between them. The CDR3: CASSLYERQLLTDTQYF. The CDR3 DNA reads as TGTGCCAGCAGCTTGTATGAGAGACAGCTTCTCACAGATACGCAGTATTTT.

The chain combines TRBV20-1 with TRBJ2-7; D unresolved. The CDR3 loop spans 13 amino acids. Between the trimmed V and J ends, which lost 1 base and 0 bases, there was a span of 7 bases. Germline V CDR1 and CDR2: DFQATT, SNEGSKA (reference sequence). The CDR3 coding sequence is TGCAGTGCTAGAGGGATCGACTCCTACGAGCAGTACTTC. Translating it yields CSARGIDSYEQYF.

Only a few counts were recorded for this clonotype. CDR3 sequence reads: CASRERGAYNEQFF. DNA for the CDR3: TGTGCCAGCAGGGAGCGGGGGGCCTACAATGAGCAGTTCTTC. V and J are TRBV7-9 and TRBJ2-1, with TRBD2 matching 9 bases. Germline V gene data show CDR1 as SEHNR and CDR2 as FQNEAQ (reference sequence). This CDR3 contains 14 residues. The J segment lost 2 bases and the V segment lost 6 bases, leaving 2 bases of the junction unmatched.

This clonotype has only a few counts. V is TRBV19 and J is TRBJ2-6, with D maybe TRBD1 (6 bases). The CDR3 is 19 residues long. V lost 3 bases, J lost 2 bases, and 20 bases lay in between. CDR1 is LNHDA, CDR2 SQIVND, per germline (reference sequence). In nucleotides, the CDR3 is TGTGCCAGTAGTATCGGCCCTGTCAGGGGATTTACTGGGGCCAACGTCCTGACTTTC. Protein sequence: CASSIGPVRGFTGANVLTF.

The rearrangement uses TRBV15 and TRBJ2-5; a possible D gene is TRBD2 (5 bases). The DNA end is more similar to TRBJ2-7, so the J call may be wrong. The CDR3 extends over 14 amino acids. The germline gives CDR1 LNHNV, CDR2 YYDKDF (reference sequence). The CDR3 loop reads CATSNMRESGEQYF. CDR3 DNA: TGTGCCACCAGCAACATGAGGGAGTCGGGCGAGCAGTACTTC.

This clonotype was seen a few times. The V and J genes are TRBV11-2 and TRBJ2-1, with 8 bases lining up with TRBD1. The ends lost 4 bases at V and 6 bases at J; junction bases unmatched: 5. The CDR3 contains 14 residues. The germline V gene has CDR1 SGHAT and CDR2 FQNNGV. CDR3 protein: CASSSKQGGNEQFF. In DNA, the CDR3 is TGTGCCAGCAGCTCGAAACAGGGGGGCAATGAGCAGTTCTTC.

This chain joins TRBV6-6 and TRBJ2-7; D not resolved. The CDR3 is 15 amino acids. V was trimmed by 6 bases and J by 2 bases, leaving 17 bases between them. The V gene's germline CDR1 is MNHNY and CDR2 SVGAGI (reference sequence). The CDR3: CASRARTGVAYEQYF. DNA for the CDR3: TGTGCCAGCAGAGCAAGGACGGGCGTGGCCTACGAGCAGTACTTC.

The chain combines TRBV4-1 with TRBJ2-7; the D gene is possibly TRBD1 (5 bases). Matching the DNA end better, TRBJ2-5 makes the J call doubtful. CDR1 MGHRA and CDR2 YSYEKL come from the germline V gene. The CDR3 is made up of 17 amino acids. The DNA for the CDR3 is TGCGCCAGCAGCCACCGAAGGGGCGGCCTAGGTGGAGAGACCCAGTACTTC. It specifies CASSHRRGGLGGETQYF.

This chain uses TRBV25-1 with TRBJ1-5; no reliable D call. V lost 2 bases, J lost 2 bases, and 10 bases lay in between. This CDR3 comprises 15 residues. The germline gives CDR1 MGHDK, CDR2 SYGVNS. CDR3 bases: TGTGCCAGCAGTGAAACCGGGAAGGGCAATCAGCCCCAGCATTTT. It translates to CASSETGKGNQPQHF. The full variable domain, rest sourced from reference TRBV25-1 and TRBJ1-5, is EADIYQTPRYLVIGTGKKITLECSQTMGHDKMYWYQQDPGMELHLIHYSYGVNSTEKGDLSSESTVSRIRTEHFPLTLESARPSHTSQYLCASSETGKGNQPQHFGDGTRLSIL.

The rearrangement joins TRBV27 to TRBJ2-1, with D unclear. V lost 5 bases and J 2 bases, leaving 13 bases between the germline ends. This CDR3 contains 15 residues. Germline CDR1 and CDR2: MNHEY and SMNVEV (reference sequence). The DNA for the CDR3 is TGTGCCAGCAGTCCTCCGGGTGGGGCCTACAATGAGCAGTTCTTC. Protein: CASSPPGGAYNEQFF.

The V gene is TRBV10-3, the J gene TRBJ2-3, with 8 nucleotides matching TRBD2. The length of the CDR3 is 15 residues. Germline CDR1 is ENHRY and CDR2 is SYGVKD. Trimming at V came to 6 bases and at J to 4 bases, leaving 9 bases not matched to a gene. Written as DNA, the CDR3 is TGTGCCATCAGGACTAGCGACGTCGATTCAGATACGCAGTATTTT. As protein: CAIRTSDVDSDTQYF.

This clonotype has a handful of counts. The J gene is TRBJ1-2, the V gene TRBV12-3 or TRBV12-4, with 8 bases matching TRBD1. The CDR3 totals 16 residues. V was clipped by 5 bases and J by 4 bases; unmatched bases: 12. The chain's CDR3 is CASSHRTGPPIYGYTF. The CDR3 coding sequence is TGTGCCAGCAGTCATCGGACAGGGCCCCCAATCTATGGCTACACCTTC.